This TCR beta chain was found in a study of CD8+CD57+ T cells in acquired aplastic anemia. Background on the study: DNA per sorted CD4+ or CD8+ sample ranged about 0.19 to 30 ug, averaging 3.2 ug. Where healthy donors were concerned, CD4+ cells averaged about 10 million reads.

Study results and limitations: Patients were compared with controls for CD8+ Simpson's diversity, and no significant difference emerged. In common between the patients and the controls were approximately 28 CD8+ CDR3 sequences.

This clonotype has a count of ten or more. Its antigen remains unknown. It was genomic DNA that served as the template for profiling TCR beta VDJ and CDR3. TCRdb reprocessed the reads with MiXCR, giving one entry per CDR3 protein. The top ten clones hold about 17% of a sample with about 190,000 distinct CDR3 sequences, approximately 49% of them seen once. Source material: sorted CD4+, CD8+, or CD8+CD57+ T cells (not recorded which) from PBMCs. The origin of this receptor is a human donor in good health, serving as a control.

CDR3 DNA sequence: TGTGCCAGCAGCTCACGGGACAGGGGCTTGGACTATGGCTACACCTTC. Translated, it gives CASSSRDRGLDYGYTF. The V and J genes are TRBV13 and TRBJ1-2; 10 positions match TRBD1. The junction had 8 bases not matched to a gene; V was cut back by 4 bases and J by 3 bases. The CDR3 extends over 16 amino acids. From germline, CDR1 is PRHDT and CDR2 FYEKMQ (reference sequence).